The next 32 T cell receptor beta chains were all read from a single sample in a study of shared clonotypes between healthy human individuals. TCRdb's table, derived via immunoSEQ multiplex PCR, lists solely in-frame clones and lacks some. The table lists more than 850,000 clones, about 80% of them singletons. The sample consisted of memory CD4+ T cells from PBMCs. Subset: CD45RA-negative fraction. Receptor source: a man younger than 35 in good health. Some clones in this sample may be carry-over from other donors' samples.

This clone was seen repeatedly, ten times or more. This chain joins TRBV7-7 and TRBJ2-2, with 8 bases aligning to TRBD2. CDR1 is SSHAT and CDR2 is FNYEAQ in the germline V gene (reference sequence). J was trimmed by 2 bases and V by 5 bases; bases with no gene match: 13. The CDR3 covers 18 residues. The CDR3 DNA reads TGTGCCAGCAGCCGTAGCGCCCCGGGGGGGACTAACACCGGGGAGCTGTTTTTT. Its translation: CASSRSAPGGTNTGELFF.

In DNA, the CDR3 is TGTGCCAGCAGCTTGGATTCTGCTGAGACCCAGTACTTC. It yields the protein CASSLDSAETQYF. The chain recombines TRBV5-4 with TRBJ2-5; D not certain. The ends were cut back, 0 bases at V and 5 bases at J, with 8 bases in the middle. This CDR3 spans 13 amino acids. Germline V CDR1 and CDR2: SGHNT, YYREEE (reference sequence).

The sample holds many counts of this clone. J is TRBJ1-3 and V is TRBV19; TRBD1 matches 8 bases. This CDR3 is 16 amino acids long. Germline CDR1 and CDR2: LNHDA and SQIVND (reference sequence). The V gene end was trimmed by 6 bases and the J gene end by 0 bases; junction bases not matched to a gene: 7. The CDR3 bases are TGTGCCAGTAGGCCTCAGGGGGCGAGCTCTGGAAACACCATATATTTT. It translates to CASRPQGASSGNTIYF.

This clone was detected only a few times. This chain uses TRBV5-8 with TRBJ2-5; 16 nucleotides match TRBD2. J lost 4 bases, V lost 2 bases, and 8 bases had no gene match. The CDR3 contains 18 residues. Germline-derived CDR1 and CDR2 are SGHTS and YDEGEE. CDR3 region: CASSFLGTSGRGTETQYF. Here the CDR3 DNA reads TGTGCCAGCAGCTTTCTCGGGACTAGCGGGAGGGGGACAGAGACCCAGTACTTC.

The rearrangement links TRBV2 to TRBJ1-1; weak D call: TRBD1 (5 bases). Between the trimmed V and J ends, which lost 6 bases and 7 bases, there was a span of 18 bases. The CDR3 totals 14 residues. CDR1 is SNHLY, CDR2 FYNNEI, per germline. The CDR3 sequence is CASSSLMGTNEAFF. The CDR3 DNA reads TGTGCCAGCAGCTCCCTAATGGGGACCAATGAAGCTTTCTTT. The full variable domain, its missing parts supplied by reference TRBV2 and TRBJ1-1, is EPEVTQTPSHQVTQMGQEVILRCVPISNHLYFYWYRQILGQKVEFLVSFYNNEISEKSEIFDDQFSVERPDGSNFTLKIRSTKLEDSAMYFCASSSLMGTNEAFFGQGTRLTVV.

The chain joins TRBV5-1 to TRBJ2-3; TRBD1 matches at 8 bases. The CDR3 has 15 amino acids. Germline V gene sequence: CDR1 SGHRS, CDR2 YFSETQ. Trimming took 4 bases from V and 2 from J; bases not matched to a gene: 6. DNA of the CDR3: TGCGCCAGCAGCGTACAGGACAGGGTCACAGATACGCAGTATTTT. This gives the protein CASSVQDRVTDTQYF. The complete variable domain, with remaining parts taken from reference TRBV5-1 and TRBJ2-3, reads KAGVTQTPRYLIKTRGQQVTLSCSPISGHRSVSWYQQTPGQGLQFLFEYFSETQRNKGNFPGRFSGRQFSNSRSEMNVSTLELGDSALYLCASSVQDRVTDTQYFGPGTRLTVL.

The chain joins TRBV5-1 to TRBJ2-5; D possibly corresponds to TRBD2 (5 bases). With 2 bases removed from V and 5 bases from J, the gap between germline ends came to 13 bases. The CDR3 consists of 14 residues. Germline lookup yields CDR1 SGHRS and CDR2 YFSETQ. The CDR3, as DNA: TGCGCCAGCAGCTTCGGTATCGAGCGGGAGACCCAGTACTTC. Residues: CASSFGIERETQYF.

The chain joins TRBV7-3 to TRBJ2-3; 7 bases match TRBD2. The V gene end was trimmed by 5 bases and the J gene end by 4 bases; junction bases not matched to a gene: 12. CDR1 SGHTA and CDR2 FQGTGA come from the germline V gene. The CDR3 has 16 residues. In DNA, the CDR3 is TGTGCCAGCAGCACAAACCGGGCGGGAGTGTCAGATACGCAGTATTTT. Translated: CASSTNRAGVSDTQYF. Combining the CDR3 with reference TRBV7-3 and TRBJ2-3 gives the whole variable domain GAGVSQTPSNKVTEKGKYVELRCDPISGHTALYWYRQSLGQGPEFLIYFQGTGAADDSGLPNDRFFAVRPEGSVSTLKIQRTERGDSAVYLCASSTNRAGVSDTQYFGPGTRLTVL.

The chain employs TRBV2 and TRBJ2-3, with 8 nucleotides matching TRBD2. The V gene end was trimmed by 8 bases and the J gene end by 2 bases; junction bases not matched to a gene: 15. Germline-derived CDR1 and CDR2 are SNHLY and FYNNEI. This CDR3 spans 17 amino acids. In nucleotides, the CDR3 is TGTGCCAGCTCTCCCCGGGGGGGCACAACAGACACAGATACGCAGTATTTT. This translates into CASSPRGGTTDTDTQYF.

In its sample, this clone was seen once. This rearrangement joins TRBV10-3 to TRBJ1-5, with TRBD1 matching 8 bases. The germline CDR1 and CDR2 sequences are ENHRY and SYGVKD. This CDR3 region has 17 residues. With 0 bases clipped from V and 4 bases from J, the junction kept 8 bases outside the gene matches. CDR3 in amino acids: CAISESGPGTGNQPQHF. Here the CDR3 DNA reads TGTGCCATCAGTGAGTCAGGACCGGGGACAGGTAATCAGCCCCAGCATTTT.

The rearrangement uses TRBV28 and TRBJ2-5; TRBD2 matches 11 bases. The length of the CDR3 is 16 residues. Trimming at V came to 5 bases and at J to 5 bases, leaving 10 bases not matched to a gene. Germline V CDR1 and CDR2: MDHEN, SYDVKM. CDR3 DNA sequence: TGTGCCAGCAGTCTGAGGACTAGCGGGTTTGTGGAGACCCAGTACTTC. This gives the protein CASSLRTSGFVETQYF. Complete variable domain (other parts from reference TRBV28 and TRBJ2-5): DVKVTQSSRYLVKRTGEKVFLECVQDMDHENMFWYRQDPGLGLRLIYFSYDVKMKEKGDIPEGYSVSREKKERFSLILESASTNQTSMYLCASSLRTSGFVETQYFGPGTRLLVL.

The chain employs TRBV28 and TRBJ1-2; maybe TRBD1 (6 bases). This CDR3 is built from 13 residues. V gave up 11 bases and J gave up 0 bases, with 13 bases separating them. The germline V gene has CDR1 MDHEN and CDR2 SYDVKM. CDR3 sequence reads: CACGQTTNYGYTF. The CDR3 DNA sequence: TGTGCCTGTGGACAGACTACTAACTATGGCTACACCTTC.

This chain links TRBV6-6 with TRBJ2-7, with unresolved D. CDR3 length: 12 residues. Germline V CDR1 and CDR2: MNHNY, SVGAGI (reference sequence). Trimming pared 2 bases from V and 4 bases from J, leaving 6 bases between. The CDR3 spells CASSYRLYEQYF. In DNA, the CDR3 is TGTGCCAGCAGTTACAGACTTTACGAGCAGTACTTC.

The table lists this clone with a count of one. The V and J genes are TRBV5-8 and TRBJ2-7; D might be TRBD2 (6 bases). The CDR3 is 14 amino acids. Trimming took 6 bases from V and 1 from J, leaving 14 bases between them. Germline-derived CDR1 and CDR2 are SGHTS and YDEGEE. CDR3 sequence: CASNGGRGSYEQYF. The CDR3 DNA follows: TGTGCCAGCAATGGGGGGAGAGGGTCCTACGAGCAGTACTTC.

This clone has just one count. V usage is TRBV19 and J usage is TRBJ1-2; D unresolved. Trimming pared 6 bases from V and 8 bases from J, leaving 22 bases between. Germline lookup yields CDR1 LNHDA and CDR2 SQIVND (reference sequence). The CDR3 sequence is 15 residues long. Written as DNA, the CDR3 is TGTGCCAGTAGCTCTGACGGGCGCGGGGTTGGCGGCTACACCTTC. Translating gives CASSSDGRGVGGYTF.

The V call is TRBV7-2, the J call TRBJ1-3; weak D call: TRBD1 (5 bases). The germline V gene has CDR1 SGHTA and CDR2 FQGNSA. The germline V and J ends were trimmed by 2 bases and 2 bases, with 10 bases remaining between them. The CDR3 has 15 residues. As DNA, the CDR3 is TGTGCCAGCAGCTTAATGGGGGTTCCTGGAAACACCATATATTTT. Translated: CASSLMGVPGNTIYF.

V usage is TRBV5-1 and J usage is TRBJ2-7; no reliable D call. CDR3 length equals 14 residues. V lost 1 base and J lost 0, with 8 bases in between. Germline CDR1 is SGHRS and CDR2 is YFSETQ. The DNA for the CDR3 is TGCGCCAGCAGCTTGTCGGCAGGCTCCTACGAGCAGTACTTC. Translating it yields CASSLSAGSYEQYF.

The CDR3 region is CAWSLGKYSNQPQHF. CDR3 nucleotides: TGTGCCTGGAGTCTCGGGAAATATAGCAATCAGCCCCAGCATTTT. The V gene is TRBV30, the J gene TRBJ1-5; D call uncertain. Germline loops: CDR1 GTSNPN, CDR2 SVGIG (reference sequence). Trimming removed 2 bases from V and 0 bases from J, with 11 bases in between. The CDR3 contains 15 residues.

This chain connects TRBV9 to TRBJ2-3; D is perhaps TRBD1 (6 bases). Germline lookup yields CDR1 SGDLS and CDR2 YYNGEE. The CDR3 loop spans 13 amino acids. Trimming cost V 0 bases and J 7 bases, with 9 bases left between them. CDR3 bases: TGTGCCAGCAGCGTAGGAACAGGGCATACGCAGTATTTT. The encoded protein is CASSVGTGHTQYF.

This clone was counted a single time. This may be a read error: a much more frequent sequence differs by one nucleotide. The gene calls are TRBV29-1 and TRBJ1-3; 7 bases align to TRBD1. V lost 7 bases, J lost 2 bases, and 8 bases stayed unmatched. The CDR3 has 14 amino acids. Per the germline V gene, CDR1 is SQVTM and CDR2 is ANQGSEA. The CDR3 protein is CSASGTAPGNTIYF. The CDR3 bases are TGCAGCGCCTCCGGGACAGCCCCTGGAAACACCATATATTTT.

The V call is TRBV30, the J call TRBJ2-5; D may be TRBD1 (6 bases). Trimming removed 3 bases from V and 5 bases from J, with 16 bases in between. This CDR3 contains 14 residues. Germline CDR1 GTSNPN, CDR2 SVGIG (reference sequence). The CDR3, as DNA: TGTGCCTGGAGCTTACAGGGCGGCCCCGAGACCCAGTACTTC. The encoded protein is CAWSLQGGPETQYF.

The chain employs TRBV7-9 and TRBJ1-3; unclear D gene. From germline, CDR1 is SEHNR and CDR2 FQNEAQ (reference sequence). The CDR3 loop spans 14 amino acids. V was cut by 8 bases and J by 0 bases, with 11 bases left in between. CDR3 in DNA: TGTGCCAGCTCGCCGGGCCTCTCTGGAAACACCATATATTTT. Translation: CASSPGLSGNTIYF.

V gene TRBV2 combines with J gene TRBJ2-3; either TRBD1 or TRBD2 may supply D (7 bases each). Trimming took 7 bases from V and 6 from J, leaving 14 bases between them. CDR3 length equals 13 residues. Germline CDR1 is SNHLY and CDR2 is FYNNEI. CDR3 coding DNA: TGTGCCAGCACCCAGGGGGGGTCGGATACGCAGTATTTT. Its translation is CASTQGGSDTQYF.

This clone was seen repeatedly, ten times or more. V is TRBV7-7 and J is TRBJ2-5; no clear D. The ends were cut back, 2 bases at V and 5 bases at J, with 15 bases in the middle. From germline, CDR1 is SSHAT and CDR2 FNYEAQ (reference sequence). There are 15 residues in the CDR3. The CDR3 protein is CASSLTDLNRETQYF. As DNA, the CDR3 is TGTGCCAGCAGCTTAACGGACCTTAATCGGGAGACCCAGTACTTC.

With respect to this clone: Other nucleotide sequences in the sample specify the same CDR3. The rearrangement links TRBV7-2 to TRBJ2-1, with D tentatively TRBD2 (5 bases). CDR3 length: 15 residues. V shed 1 base and J shed 1 base, with 8 bases lying between them. The V gene's germline CDR1 is SGHTA and CDR2 FQGNSA. The CDR3 region is CASSLDRGSYNEQFF. In DNA, the CDR3 is TGTGCCAGCAGCTTAGATCGGGGTTCCTACAATGAGCAGTTCTTC.

CDR3 sequence reads: CASSLAGQGYYGYTF. The CDR3 DNA reads as TGTGCCAGCAGCTTAGCGGGACAGGGATACTATGGCTACACCTTC. The chain carries TRBV7-8 and TRBJ1-2, with 9 bases matching TRBD1. The CDR3 is 15 amino acids. V was clipped by 0 bases and J by 3 bases; unmatched bases: 2. CDR1 is SGHVS, CDR2 FQNEAQ, per germline.

The chain combines TRBV5-1 with TRBJ1-1; D is unclear. Germline V gives CDR1 SGHRS, CDR2 YFSETQ. This CDR3 spans 14 amino acids. The germline V and J ends were trimmed by 0 bases and 0 bases, with 6 bases remaining between them. Written as DNA, the CDR3 is TGCGCCAGCAGCTTGGAAGAGCTGAACACTGAAGCTTTCTTT. Its translation is CASSLEELNTEAFF.

The genes are TRBV7-2 and TRBJ2-4, with D possibly being TRBD2 (5 bases). The CDR3 runs 14 residues. Germline V lookup: CDR1 SGHTA, CDR2 FQGNSA. V gave up 6 bases and J gave up 9 bases, with 18 bases separating them. CDR3 DNA: TGTGCCAGCAGTTCGGGTTCCAGCGGTGTCATTCAGTACTTC. Its protein product is CASSSGSSGVIQYF.

The chain uses TRBV28 and TRBJ2-4, with 7 bases lining up with TRBD1. Germline CDR1 reads MDHEN; CDR2 reads SYDVKM. The CDR3 covers 14 residues. Trimming at V came to 5 bases and at J to 8 bases, leaving 9 bases not matched to a gene. CDR3 coding DNA: TGTGCCAGCAGTACCCGGACAGGAGGAGACATTCAGTACTTC. Protein product: CASSTRTGGDIQYF.

The chain links TRBV7-8 to TRBJ1-2, with D maybe TRBD1 (6 bases). Germline loops: CDR1 SGHVS, CDR2 FQNEAQ. The V gene lost 1 base and the J gene lost 4 bases, with 13 bases spanning the gap. The CDR3 spans 15 residues. CDR3 DNA: TGTGCCAGCAGCTTAGATGACAGGAACCGCTATGGCTACACCTTC. Protein product: CASSLDDRNRYGYTF.

The count of this clone is one. The chain is built from TRBV7-2 and TRBJ2-3, with D unresolved. The CDR3 covers 15 residues. V was cut by 2 bases and J by 2 bases, with 11 bases left in between. CDR1 and CDR2 (germline): SGHTA, FQGNSA. CDR3 in DNA: TGTGCCAGCAGCTTACAGCCAGGAGACACAGATACGCAGTATTTT. Translated, it gives CASSLQPGDTDTQYF.

CDR3 DNA: TGCGCCAGCGGACCGGGCAGCACAGATACGCAGTATTTT. This translates into CASGPGSTDTQYF. The V and J genes are TRBV5-1 and TRBJ2-3, with D unclear. The CDR3 runs to 13 residues. Germline CDR1 SGHRS, CDR2 YFSETQ. The V end lost 7 bases, the J end lost 0 bases, and 9 bases lay between the germline ends. Full variable domain (rest looked up from reference TRBV5-1 and TRBJ2-3): KAGVTQTPRYLIKTRGQQVTLSCSPISGHRSVSWYQQTPGQGLQFLFEYFSETQRNKGNFPGRFSGRQFSNSRSEMNVSTLELGDSALYLCASGPGSTDTQYFGPGTRLTVL.